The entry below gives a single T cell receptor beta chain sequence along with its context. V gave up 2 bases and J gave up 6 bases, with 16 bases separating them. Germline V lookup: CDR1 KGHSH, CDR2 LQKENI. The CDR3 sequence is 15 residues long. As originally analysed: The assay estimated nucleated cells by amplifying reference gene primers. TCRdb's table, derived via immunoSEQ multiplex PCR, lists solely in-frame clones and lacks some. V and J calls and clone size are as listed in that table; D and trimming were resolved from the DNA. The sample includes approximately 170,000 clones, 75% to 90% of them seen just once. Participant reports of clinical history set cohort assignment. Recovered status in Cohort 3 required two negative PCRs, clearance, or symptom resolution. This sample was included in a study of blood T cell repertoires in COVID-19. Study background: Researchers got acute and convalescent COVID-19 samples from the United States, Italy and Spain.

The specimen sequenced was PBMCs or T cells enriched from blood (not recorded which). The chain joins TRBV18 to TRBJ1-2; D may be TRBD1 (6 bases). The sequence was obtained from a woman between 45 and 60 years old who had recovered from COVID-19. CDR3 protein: CASSPSLAGADGYTF. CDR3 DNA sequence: TGTGCCAGCTCACCAAGTCTGGCAGGGGCCGATGGCTACACCTTC.